These T cell receptor beta chains were read from a single sample in a study of blood T cells in healthy people across ages. TCRdb re-called the 5' RACE reads with MiXCR, one entry per CDR3 protein. Of over 1,200,000 distinct CDR3 sequences listed, roughly 60% were seen once; the top ten hold approximately 7%. The specimen sequenced was blood. The receptors were gathered from a young man in good health. Each CDR3 is given with its conserved first and last residue. D genes are given only for firm matches. Not every row has a clone size; where given, it reads once, few, many or a size class.

clone size	D gene	V gene	J gene	CDR3 protein	CDR3 DNA
NA	TRBD2	TRBV6-2/TRBV6-3	TRBJ2-1	CASVNSLGTRGNEQFF	TGTGCCAGCGTAAACTCACTAGGGACTAGGGGAAATGAGCAGTTCTTC
few	NA	TRBV7-9	TRBJ1-1	CASSLARVGEAFF	TGTGCCAGCAGCTTAGCCAGGGTTGGTGAAGCTTTCTTT
NA	NA	TRBV4-2	TRBJ2-2	CASSQDTPSGGELFF	TGTGCCAGCAGCCAAGATACCCCGTCCGGCGGGGAGCTGTTTTTT
NA	TRBD1	TRBV7-2	TRBJ2-3	CASRAYGTGTDTQYF	TGTGCCAGCAGGGCCTACGGGACAGGGACAGATACGCAGTATTTT
NA	NA	TRBV4-1	TRBJ1-2	CASSQVLLNYGVSTNGYTF	TGCGCCAGCAGCCAAGTACTACTTAACTATGGTGTATCGACGAATGGCTACACCTTC
NA	TRBD2	TRBV20-1	TRBJ2-7	CSARDSLAVNEQYF	TGCAGTGCTAGAGATTCCCTAGCGGTTAATGAGCAGTACTTC
NA	NA	TRBV7-9	TRBJ2-5	CASSLKSLETQYF	TGTGCCAGCAGCTTGAAGTCACTAGAGACCCAGTACTTC
NA	NA	TRBV4-1	TRBJ2-5	CASSQDEGLETQYF	TGCGCCAGCAGCCAAGATGAAGGTTTGGAGACCCAGTACTTC
NA	NA	TRBV5-1	TRBJ2-3	CASSLGPGARADTQYF	TGCGCCAGCAGCTTGGGTCCGGGGGCCCGAGCAGATACGCAGTATTTT
few	TRBD1	TRBV20-1	TRBJ2-5	CSARAGGAETQYF	TGCAGTGCTAGGGCAGGGGGCGCAGAGACCCAGTACTTC
NA	TRBD1	TRBV6-2/TRBV6-3	TRBJ2-7	CASGFNPGQPYEQYF	TGTGCCAGCGGCTTTAATCCGGGACAGCCCTACGAGCAGTACTTC
NA	NA	TRBV6-4	TRBJ2-1	CASSLQGTALRREQFF	TGTGCCAGCAGTCTTCAAGGGACGGCGTTACGTCGTGAGCAGTTCTTC
NA	NA	TRBV20-1	TRBJ2-7	CSATLGEGSYEQYF	TGCAGTGCCACCCTAGGTGAGGGTTCCTACGAGCAGTACTTC
NA	NA	TRBV6-5	TRBJ1-2	CASSHGTRGGTIGYTF	TGTGCCAGCAGTCACGGGACACGGGGTGGAACTATTGGCTACACCTTC
NA	TRBD1	TRBV27	TRBJ2-7	CASSLPDRLYEQYF	TGTGCCAGCAGTTTACCGGACAGGTTATACGAGCAGTACTTC
NA	TRBD1	TRBV5-1	TRBJ2-7	CASNPSGQGVEQYF	TGCGCCAGCAACCCCTCCGGACAGGGGGTCGAGCAGTACTTC
NA	TRBD2	TRBV4-1	TRBJ2-5	CASSLRSGNEKETQYF	TGCGCCAGCAGCCTCCGTAGCGGGAACGAAAAAGAGACCCAGTACTTC
NA	TRBD1	TRBV6-2/TRBV6-3	TRBJ2-7	CASTSRRTGVRGWQYF	TGTGCCAGCACCTCACGCCGGACAGGCGTGCGTGGGTGGCAGTACTTC
NA	TRBD2	TRBV5-1	TRBJ2-3	CASSLHGAGGTDTQYF	TGCGCCAGCAGCCTGCACGGGGCGGGGGGCACAGATACGCAGTATTTT
many	TRBD2	TRBV20-1	TRBJ2-1	CSARLDTGLAGALSYNEQFF	TGCAGTGCTAGATTGGACACGGGACTAGCGGGAGCGCTCTCCTACAATGAGCAGTTCTTC
NA	TRBD2	TRBV5-1	TRBJ2-2	CASSLGLAGSLTGELFF	TGCGCCAGCAGCTTGGGGCTAGCGGGATCTTTGACCGGGGAGCTGTTTTTT
once	TRBD1	TRBV4-1	TRBJ1-1	CASSQEGTVGSNTEAFF	TGCGCCAGCAGCCAAGAGGGGACAGTGGGCTCGAACACTGAAGCTTTCTTT
NA	NA	TRBV5-1	TRBJ2-2	CASSMLANTGELFF	TGCGCCAGCAGCATGCTAGCGAACACCGGGGAGCTGTTTTTT
NA	TRBD1	TRBV4-1	TRBJ2-7	CASSETGVPYEQYF	TGCGCCAGCAGCGAGACAGGGGTCCCCTACGAGCAGTACTTC
NA	NA	TRBV9	TRBJ2-7	CASSVRAGAINEQYF	TGTGCCAGCAGCGTTAGGGCCGGGGCCATCAATGAGCAGTACTTC
NA	NA	TRBV7-9	TRBJ1-4	CASSLLNEKLFF	TGTGCCAGCAGCTTGCTAAATGAAAAACTGTTTTTT
few	NA	TRBV7-2	TRBJ2-3	CASSLVGTPTDTQYF	TGTGCCAGCAGCTTAGTTGGGACTCCCACAGATACGCAGTATTTT
NA	NA	TRBV20-1	TRBJ2-1	CSAVPRGAYNEQFF	TGCAGTGCCGTCCCCAGGGGGGCCTACAATGAGCAGTTCTTC
NA	NA	TRBV12-3/TRBV12-4	TRBJ2-3	CASRDGEDTQYF	TGTGCCAGTAGGGACGGGGAAGATACGCAGTATTTT
few	NA	TRBV7-8	TRBJ2-1	CASSQALTGYNEQFF	TGTGCCAGCAGCCAGGCTCTTACAGGATACAATGAGCAGTTCTTC
once	NA	TRBV7-9	TRBJ2-1	CASSRRASYNEQFF	TGTGCCAGCAGCCGGCGGGCATCCTACAATGAGCAGTTCTTC
few	NA	TRBV5-1	TRBJ2-4	CASSRREGDGIQYF	TGCGCCAGCAGCCGCCGTGAGGGGGACGGCATTCAGTACTTC
NA	NA	TRBV20-1	TRBJ2-3	CSASGGSSLGTQYF	TGCAGTGCTAGCGGGGGTTCTTCTTTAGGTACGCAGTATTTT
NA	TRBD2	TRBV28	TRBJ2-3	CASSLLAQDTQYF	TGTGCCAGCAGTCTACTAGCGCAAGATACGCAGTATTTT
NA	NA	TRBV14	TRBJ2-1	CASSISSGLPSYNEQFF	TGTGCCAGCAGCATCAGTTCGGGACTCCCCTCCTACAATGAGCAGTTCTTC
NA	TRBD2	TRBV7-2	TRBJ2-7	CASSRGDGTYEQYF	TGTGCCAGCAGTCGGGGGGACGGAACCTACGAGCAGTACTTC
NA	TRBD2	TRBV27	TRBJ2-1	CASSFIGGLPNEQFF	TGTGCCAGCAGTTTCATCGGGGGGTTACCCAATGAGCAGTTCTTC
few	TRBD2	TRBV15	TRBJ2-4	CATSRDPGLAGNIQYF	TGTGCCACCAGCAGAGATCCGGGACTAGCGGGAAACATTCAGTACTTC
NA	NA	TRBV28	TRBJ2-5	CASSLELNMKTQYF	TGTGCCAGCAGTTTAGAACTAAATATGAAGACCCAGTACTTC
few	NA	TRBV6-6	TRBJ2-1	CASSPRDSGGNEQFF	TGTGCCAGCAGTCCCCGGGACTCAGGGGGCAATGAGCAGTTCTTC
few	NA	TRBV4-2	TRBJ1-2	CASSQDGGGLITYGYTF	TGTGCCAGCAGCCAAGATGGCGGGGGGCTCATAACCTATGGCTACACCTTC
NA	NA	TRBV5-5	TRBJ2-1	CASSLERQGVNEQFF	TGTGCCAGCAGCTTGGAGAGGCAGGGTGTCAATGAGCAGTTCTTC
NA	NA	TRBV7-9	TRBJ1-1	CASRSGTTNTEAFF	TGTGCCAGCAGGTCCGGGACAACAAACACTGAAGCTTTCTTT
NA	TRBD2	TRBV7-2	TRBJ2-3	CASSSRAGRTDTQYF	TGTGCCAGCAGCTCTCGAGCGGGGCGCACAGATACGCAGTATTTT
NA	TRBD2	TRBV20-1	TRBJ2-7	CSALTGEGTYEQYF	TGCAGTGCTCTAACGGGGGAGGGAACCTACGAGCAGTACTTC
NA	TRBD1	TRBV14	TRBJ1-2	CASSQDWTGPSGYTF	TGTGCCAGCAGCCAAGATTGGACAGGGCCAAGTGGCTACACCTTC
NA	NA	TRBV19	TRBJ2-7	CASSTRGFEQYF	TGTGCCAGTAGTACAAGGGGCTTCGAGCAGTACTTC
NA	NA	TRBV5-1	TRBJ1-2	CASSREGQPDGYTF	TGCGCCAGCAGCCGGGAAGGACAACCCGATGGCTACACCTTC
NA	NA	TRBV5-1	TRBJ2-7	CASSLSRGGTYEQYF	TGCGCCAGCAGCTTGTCGAGGGGAGGAACCTACGAGCAGTACTTC
NA	NA	TRBV9	TRBJ2-2	CASKGQAGELFF	TGTGCCAGCAAAGGGCAGGCCGGGGAGCTGTTTTTT
NA	NA	TRBV12-3/TRBV12-4	TRBJ2-7	CASSTTAHVYEQYF	TGTGCCAGCAGTACCACCGCCCACGTCTACGAGCAGTACTTC
once	NA	TRBV29-1	TRBJ2-1	CSVGPGFSYNEQFF	TGCAGCGTTGGGCCGGGTTTTTCCTACAATGAGCAGTTCTTC
NA	NA	TRBV7-2	TRBJ2-7	CASSLPFGKHEQYF	TGTGCCAGCAGCTTACCCTTTGGGAAGCACGAGCAGTACTTC
NA	NA	TRBV9	TRBJ2-1	CASSTHPLGVDEQFF	TGTGCCAGCAGCACGCACCCCCTGGGTGTGGATGAGCAGTTCTTC
few	TRBD1	TRBV29-1	TRBJ2-7	CSVLGDRDSYEQYF	TGCAGCGTTTTGGGGGACAGGGACTCCTACGAGCAGTACTTC
NA	NA	TRBV11-2	TRBJ2-3	CASSLRQIPTDTQYF	TGTGCCAGCAGCTTAAGGCAGATACCCACAGATACGCAGTATTTT
NA	NA	TRBV11-2	TRBJ1-1	CASSIGVTYAFEAFF	TGTGCCAGCAGCATTGGAGTGACATACGCGTTCGAAGCTTTCTTT
NA	NA	TRBV20-1	TRBJ2-7	CSARDWPGQSYEQYF	TGCAGTGCTAGAGATTGGCCCGGACAGTCCTACGAGCAGTACTTC
NA	NA	TRBV12-3/TRBV12-4	TRBJ2-7	CASSLAGGAEYEQYF	TGTGCCAGCAGTTTAGCGGGGGGGGCAGAGTACGAGCAGTACTTC
NA	NA	TRBV20-1	TRBJ1-6	CSARVYADSPLHF	TGCAGTGCTAGAGTTTATGCGGATTCACCCCTCCACTTT